The 12 T cell receptor beta chains listed next were all sequenced from one sample in a study of blood T cell repertoires in COVID-19 (dated by TCRdb to 2018 to 2021). Library generation was performed with the immunoSEQ multiplex PCR assay. TCRdb carries this immuneACCESS record with in-frame sequences only. Its versions omit some clonotypes, under half of them owing to an unresolved V gene in the studies checked, with the rest unexplained. The sample table holds about 420,000 clones, of which about 90% were seen once. The ten largest clones add up to about 0.91% of the sample. Sequencing input: peripheral blood. The receptors shown here come from a man between 18 and 35 years old with COVID-19, enrolled during active disease.

This chain joins TRBV2 and TRBJ1-2; D might be TRBD1 (5 bases). CDR1 SNHLY and CDR2 FYNNEI come from the germline V gene. Deletions cut 2 bases from V and 10 bases from J, with 17 bases between. The CDR3 spans 14 residues. CDR3 coding DNA: TGTGCCAGCAGTGAATGGCGGGGGAGGGCTAACTACACCTTC. Protein: CASSEWRGRANYTF.

The chain employs TRBV5-1 and TRBJ2-5; TRBD1 might be the D (6 bases). Trimming took off 3 bases at V and 4 bases at J, with 13 bases between the two ends. CDR1 and CDR2 (germline): SGHRS, YFSETQ. This CDR3 is 14 amino acids long. The CDR3 DNA is TGCGCCAGCAGCTGGCCGGACAGTGGAGAGACCCAGTACTTC. Protein: CASSWPDSGETQYF.

This clone was counted a single time. In the same sample, other DNA sequences code for this CDR3. The chain employs TRBV18 and TRBJ2-5; 7 bases match TRBD1. J gave up 2 bases and V 6 bases, and 3 bases lay outside the gene matches. This CDR3 has 13 residues. The germline CDR1 and CDR2 sequences are KGHSH and LQKENI. Written as DNA, the CDR3 is TGTGCCAGCTCCCCGGGACAGCAAGAGACCCAGTACTTC. Amino acid sequence: CASSPGQQETQYF.

The chain is built from TRBV7-9 and TRBJ2-1; 8 bases align to TRBD2. Trimming took 1 base from V and 6 from J; bases not matched to a gene: 5. Germline CDR1 reads SEHNR; CDR2 reads FQNEAQ (reference sequence). The CDR3 contains 15 residues. CDR3 sequence reads: CASSLVAGSLNEQFF. In nucleotides, the CDR3 is TGTGCCAGCAGCTTAGTAGCGGGATCCCTCAATGAGCAGTTCTTC. The full variable domain, its missing parts supplied by reference TRBV7-9 and TRBJ2-1, is DTGVSQNPRHKITKRGQNVTFRCDPISEHNRLYWYRQTLGQGPEFLTYFQNEAQLEKSRLLSDRFSAERPKGSFSTLEIQRTEQGDSAMYLCASSLVAGSLNEQFFGPGTRLTVL.

The J gene is TRBJ2-7, the V gene TRBV7-9, with TRBD1 as a possible D gene (5 bases). V lost 5 bases to trimming and J lost 3 bases, with 11 bases between them. The CDR3 has 13 amino acids. Germline loops: CDR1 SEHNR, CDR2 FQNEAQ (reference sequence). In DNA, the CDR3 is TGTGCCAGCAGCCTTTGGGGCGGCTACGAGCAGTACTTC. It specifies CASSLWGGYEQYF.

The chain combines TRBV5-4 with TRBJ2-7; 8 nucleotides line up with TRBD1. V shed 4 bases and J 5 bases; nucleotides not matched to a gene: 8. The CDR3 runs 14 residues. The germline V gene encodes CDR1 SGHNT and CDR2 YYREEE (reference sequence). The CDR3 sequence is CASSVGDRIHEQYF. Here the CDR3 DNA reads TGTGCCAGCAGCGTTGGGGACAGGATCCACGAGCAGTACTTC.

V is TRBV5-4 and J is TRBJ2-7; the D gene is possibly TRBD1 (6 bases). The CDR3 extends over 12 amino acids. The germline V gene encodes CDR1 SGHNT and CDR2 YYREEE (reference sequence). V was trimmed by 4 bases and J by 4 bases, leaving 9 bases between them. Here the CDR3 reads CASSETGYEQYF. CDR3 sequence (DNA): TGTGCCAGCAGCGAAACAGGGTACGAGCAGTACTTC.

The genes are TRBV7-8 and TRBJ1-2; 10 nucleotides agree with TRBD1. Germline CDR1 SGHVS, CDR2 FQNEAQ. V shed 5 bases and J 7 bases; nucleotides not matched to a gene: 4. The CDR3 extends over 13 amino acids. CDR3 in amino acids: CASSKDRGVGYTF. CDR3 in DNA: TGTGCCAGCAGCAAGGACAGGGGGGTTGGCTACACCTTC. Looking up the rest from reference TRBV7-8 and TRBJ1-2 gives the full variable domain: GAGVSQSPRYKVAKRGQDVALRCDPISGHVSLFWYQQALGQGPEFLTYFQNEAQLDKSGLPSDRFFAERPEGSVSTLKIQRTQQEDSAVYLCASSKDRGVGYTFGSGTRLTVV.

The chain joins TRBV9 to TRBJ2-2, with 9 bases aligning to TRBD1. The CDR3 sequence is 16 residues long. Germline loops: CDR1 SGDLS, CDR2 YYNGEE. V gave up 0 bases and J gave up 6 bases; unmatched junction bases: 6. Here the CDR3 reads CASSVDPTGGAGELFF. CDR3 DNA: TGTGCCAGCAGCGTAGACCCGACAGGGGGTGCCGGGGAGCTGTTTTTT.

The V gene is TRBV5-8, the J gene TRBJ2-3; TRBD1 agrees at 12 bases. The CDR3 loop spans 17 amino acids. CDR1 SGHTS and CDR2 YDEGEE come from the germline V gene. The ends lost 0 bases at V and 2 bases at J; junction bases unmatched: 4. DNA for the CDR3: TGTGCCAGCAGCTTGGCGGGACAGGGGGCACACACAGATACGCAGTATTTT. Protein: CASSLAGQGAHTDTQYF.

This sequence joins TRBV13 and TRBJ2-7; D might be TRBD1 (6 bases). In germline, CDR1 is PRHDT, CDR2 FYEKMQ (reference sequence). The germline V and J ends were trimmed by 1 base and 5 bases, with 6 bases remaining between them. This CDR3 has 12 amino acids. CDR3 bases: TGTGCCAGCAGCTTAGCAGGGGACGAGCAGTACTTC. Translated: CASSLAGDEQYF.

The count of this clone is one. The chain is built from TRBV6-5 and TRBJ2-3, with a weak D call TRBD1 (5 bases). CDR1 is MNHEY and CDR2 is SVGAGI in the germline V gene. The V and J ends lost 7 bases and 4 bases respectively, with 15 bases between them. There are 14 residues in the CDR3. The CDR3 DNA is TGTGCCAGCAAACGACAGTCTGTGCCAGATACGCAGTATTTT. Its protein product is CASKRQSVPDTQYF.